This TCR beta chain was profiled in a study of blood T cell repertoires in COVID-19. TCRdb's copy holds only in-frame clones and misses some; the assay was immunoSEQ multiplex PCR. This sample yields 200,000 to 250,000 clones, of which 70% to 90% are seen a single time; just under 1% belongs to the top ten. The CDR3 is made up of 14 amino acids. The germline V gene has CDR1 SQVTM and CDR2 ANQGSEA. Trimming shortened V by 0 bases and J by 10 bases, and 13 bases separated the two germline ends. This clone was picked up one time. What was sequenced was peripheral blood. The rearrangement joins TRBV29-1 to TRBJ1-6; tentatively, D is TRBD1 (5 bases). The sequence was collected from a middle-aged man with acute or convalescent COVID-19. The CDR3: CSVEDGAEGSPLHF. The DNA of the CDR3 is TGCAGCGTTGAAGATGGTGCGGAGGGGTCACCCCTCCACTTT.